This T cell receptor beta chain was captured by sequencing in a study of blood T cells in healthy people across ages. At the level of the study: Per every two T cells, about one barcoded beta molecule was captured by template switching.

The CDR3 covers 14 residues. Germline V lookup: CDR1 DFQATT, CDR2 SNEGSKA (reference sequence). V was cut by 0 bases and J by 13 bases, with 16 bases left in between. The authors drew about 9.5 milliliters of peripheral blood from each donor. This clonotype was found a few times. The second PCR ran about 6 to 12 cycles with a sample-barcoded 5' primer and J-beta primers. A 12-random-nucleotide template-switch adaptor tagged each cDNA molecule. TCRdb analysed the 5' RACE reads with MiXCR anew, one entry per CDR3 protein. The table shows over 1,200,000 distinct CDR3 sequences, with roughly 59% occurring only once.

Specimen: blood. This chain joins TRBV20-1 and TRBJ1-6; D possibly corresponds to TRBD1 (5 bases). The clonotype originates from a young man in good health. DNA for the CDR3: TGCAGTGCTAGAGATAGGGGCAGGGAAAAGCCCCTCCACTTT. This gives the protein CSARDRGREKPLHF.